This T cell receptor beta chain is drawn from a study of cytotoxic CD8 clonotypes in ibrutinib-treated CLL. Study details: Roughly 10 relapsed/refractory, approximately 15 treatment-naive; 17 IGHV unmutated. By median 68 months, about twelve had progressed and about 15 stayed remitted; responses had been 2 complete and about 25 partial. Findings of the study overall: Sustained-remission patients were sampled at different times than progressing patients were. Clonality increased at ibrutinib response, then returned toward baseline at progression.

The ends were cut back, 7 bases at V and 3 bases at J, with 9 bases in the middle. The V gene's germline CDR1 is SEHNR and CDR2 FQNEAQ (reference sequence). The CDR3 length is 12 residues. Assay used: immunoSEQ multiplex PCR; TCRdb lists only in-frame clones, some missing. The table includes some 130,000 clones, roughly 88% detected once. Regarding this clone: Its antigen is not known.

V gene TRBV7-9 combines with J gene TRBJ1-2, with D unclear. The source of this sequence is a human donor with chronic lymphocytic leukemia. The material sequenced was PBMCs, taken after 24 months of ibrutinib treatment. The DNA for the CDR3 is TGTGCCAGCAACCCTGGCCACTATGGCTACACCTTC. Its protein product is CASNPGHYGYTF.